Sequencing of this TCR beta chain was carried out in a study of T cell responses to AZD1222 COVID-19 vaccine. General study results and limits: Sampling captured repertoires only after the peak T cell response. Donors skewed white British and female; clonal diversity was possibly underestimated.

TCRdb's table, derived via immunoSEQ multiplex PCR, lists solely in-frame clones and lacks some. The sample records 120,000 or so clones, roughly 88% being singletons. Per the germline V gene, CDR1 is SSHAT and CDR2 is FNYEAQ (reference sequence). This CDR3 is 13 amino acids long. In regard to this clone: The target antigen is unknown. One end of the junction fails to match germline, which may point to a read error.

The TCR sequence derives from an adult in good health. The sample consisted of peripheral blood, taken on day 0 of AZD1222 vaccination. The V gene is TRBV7-7, the J gene TRBJ1-3; TRBD1 is a possible D gene (6 bases). The CDR3 nucleotides are TGTGCTAGCAGCCCCGAGGGGGTAAACACCATATATTTT. It specifies CASSPEGVNTIYF.